Presented here are 3 T cell receptor beta chains from one specimen sequenced in a study of PD-1 blockade in classical Hodgkin lymphoma. Here immunoSEQ multiplex PCR was the method, and the copy in TCRdb shows in-frame clones only, minus some. Of just under 45,000 clones in the sample, roughly 72% were seen once. All the patients suffered relapse after autologous stem cell transplantation, and brentuximab vedotin exposure differed. This sample comprised peripheral blood mononuclear cells (PBMCs), obtained before the second cycle of nivolumab. The source of these receptors is a human donor with classical Hodgkin lymphoma.

The chain couples TRBV27 to TRBJ2-7; maybe TRBD1 (6 bases). Germline CDR1 MNHEY, CDR2 SMNVEV (reference sequence). V was pared by 4 bases and J by 6 bases, with 13 bases between. The CDR3 covers 13 residues. CDR3 sequence reads: CASSWGQGVEQYF. The CDR3 DNA follows: TGTGCCAGCAGTTGGGGACAAGGGGTCGAGCAGTACTTC.

The rearrangement links TRBV7-9 to TRBJ2-5, with TRBD2 as a possible D gene (5 bases). The CDR3 runs to 14 residues. Trimming took 2 bases from V and 4 from J, leaving 11 bases between them. Germline CDR1 reads SEHNR; CDR2 reads FQNEAQ (reference sequence). CDR3 nucleotide sequence: TGTGCCAGCAGCTTACCTCGGGAAGGAGAGACCCAGTACTTC. Amino acid sequence: CASSLPREGETQYF.

J is TRBJ2-2 and V is TRBV7-9, with a tentative D call TRBD1 (6 bases). Between the trimmed V and J ends, which lost 3 bases and 4 bases, there was a span of 9 bases. Germline V lookup: CDR1 SEHNR, CDR2 FQNEAQ (reference sequence). The CDR3 sequence is 14 residues long. The CDR3 DNA is TGTGCCAGCAGCTTGAGGGGGAGCACCGGGGAGCTGTTTTTT. Translation gives CASSLRGSTGELFF.